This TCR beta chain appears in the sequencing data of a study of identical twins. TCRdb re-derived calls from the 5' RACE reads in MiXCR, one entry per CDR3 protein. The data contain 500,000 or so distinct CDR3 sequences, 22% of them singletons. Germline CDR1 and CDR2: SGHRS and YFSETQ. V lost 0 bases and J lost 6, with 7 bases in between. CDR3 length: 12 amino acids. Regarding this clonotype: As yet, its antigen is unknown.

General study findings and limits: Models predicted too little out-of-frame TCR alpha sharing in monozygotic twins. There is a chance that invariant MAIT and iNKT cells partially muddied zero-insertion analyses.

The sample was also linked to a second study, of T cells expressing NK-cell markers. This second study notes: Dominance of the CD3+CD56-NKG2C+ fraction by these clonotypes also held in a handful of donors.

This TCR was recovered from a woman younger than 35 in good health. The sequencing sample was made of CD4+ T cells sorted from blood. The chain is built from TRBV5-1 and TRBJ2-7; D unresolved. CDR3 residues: CASSLEGAEQYF. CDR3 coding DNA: TGCGCCAGCAGCTTGGAAGGAGCCGAGCAGTACTTC.